This T cell receptor beta chain appears in the sequencing data of a study of CD8+CD57+ T cells in acquired aplastic anemia. General study findings and limits: In patients, CD8+CD57+ cells had lower diversity than total CD4+ and CD8+ pools.

Profiles of TCR beta VDJ and CDR3 were generated from a genomic DNA template. TCRdb analysed the reads with MiXCR anew, one entry per CDR3 protein. The profile covers roughly 17,000 distinct CDR3 sequences, with around two fifths appearing a single time and about 86% taken by the ten largest. Sequencing involved patients with CD8+CD57+ cell expansion previously shown by flow cytometry. CD8+CD57+ effector memory cells were additionally sequenced in about 15% of the 12 patients. Blood was sampled before the patients had received any therapy. Bead enrichment of CD8+CD57+ cells gave a mean 1.6 ug DNA. In its sample, this clonotype was seen a few times. As yet, its antigen is unknown. CDR1 and CDR2 (germline): MDHEN, SYDVKM. The trim removed 5 bases at V and 5 bases at J, leaving 12 bases unmatched. The CDR3 is made up of 17 amino acids.

This TCR was sampled from a human donor with aplastic anemia. Input material: CD8+CD57+ T cells sorted from PBMCs. Subset reported: bead-enriched CD8+CD57+ effector memory T cells from SAA patients. The rearrangement joins TRBV28 to TRBJ2-3, with 11 bases fitting TRBD2. The CDR3 sequence: CASSPAGSGGAGDTQYF. CDR3 nucleotide sequence: TGTGCCAGCAGTCCCGCTGGTAGCGGGGGGGCGGGAGATACGCAGTATTTT.